Below, 14 T cell receptor beta chains from the same sample are listed, as sequenced in a study of T cell repertoires in cytomegalovirus infection. Each CDR3 protein gets one entry after TCRdb re-called the reads with MiXCR. The sample has about 230,000 distinct CDR3 sequences; approximately 22% are singletons. The material sequenced was CD8+ T cells from PBMCs. The origin of the receptors is a human donor in good health (CMV status not recorded). Some clones in this sample may be carry-over from other donors' samples.

V gene TRBV28 combines with J gene TRBJ1-4; D uncertain. CDR3 length equals 15 residues. The V end lost 6 bases, the J end lost 0 bases, and 11 bases lay between the germline ends. Looked up from germline, CDR1 is MDHEN and CDR2 is SYDVKM. The CDR3 DNA is TGTGCCAGCAGCCCTAGGTTTGCAACTAATGAAAAACTGTTTTTT. Translation gives CASSPRFATNEKLFF.

This sequence joins TRBV12-3 or TRBV12-4 and TRBJ1-1, with D uncertain. The CDR3 contains 15 residues. Trimming removed 0 bases from V and 0 bases from J, with 8 bases in between. In DNA, the CDR3 is TGTGCCAGCAGTTTAGCGCTAAGTTTGAACACTGAAGCTTTCTTT. Translated: CASSLALSLNTEAFF.

Ten or more counts support this clonotype. This chain uses TRBV12-3 or TRBV12-4 with TRBJ2-3; perhaps TRBD1 as D (6 bases). The CDR3 is 17 residues long. Between the trimmed V and J ends, which lost 4 bases and 6 bases, there was a span of 23 bases. For the CDR3, the DNA is TGTGCCAGCAGTTCCCCAGGGGCGCAGATAGGTGGGGATACGCAGTATTTT. Its protein is CASSSPGAQIGGDTQYF.

This clonotype was seen only a few times. The chain uses TRBV6-2 or TRBV6-3 and TRBJ1-1; weak D call: TRBD1 (5 bases). V dropped 6 bases and J dropped 1 base, with 12 bases sitting between them. Looked up from germline, CDR1 is MNHEY and CDR2 is SVGEGT. This CDR3 has 14 residues. CDR3 region: CASREGPWNTEAFF. CDR3 nucleotide sequence: TGTGCCAGCAGGGAGGGACCCTGGAACACTGAAGCTTTCTTT.

V usage is TRBV12-5 and J usage is TRBJ2-7, with TRBD1 matching over 8 bases. The V gene's germline CDR1 is LGHNT and CDR2 FRNRAP. The CDR3 covers 14 residues. The trim removed 6 bases at V and 6 bases at J, leaving 10 bases unmatched. The DNA of the CDR3 is TGTGCTAGTGGACACCAGGGGACAGGAGCCGAGCAGTACTTC. Translation gives CASGHQGTGAEQYF.

This clonotype was counted at least ten times. The CDR3: CASSHQAGATGTSSYNEQFF. As DNA, the CDR3 is TGTGCCAGCAGCCACCAGGCGGGAGCGACGGGGACTAGCTCCTACAATGAGCAGTTCTTC. This chain joins TRBV7-9 and TRBJ2-1, with TRBD2 matching 8 bases. From germline, CDR1 is SEHNR and CDR2 FQNEAQ (reference sequence). The CDR3 spans 20 residues. V was clipped by 5 bases and J by 0 bases; unmatched bases: 18.

This clonotype appeared a few times. The genes are TRBV5-1 and TRBJ2-7; TRBD2 aligns across 12 bases. The CDR3 covers 15 residues. Germline values: CDR1 SGHRS, CDR2 YFSETQ. V trimming: 6 bases; J trimming: 5 bases; junction bases outside the gene matches: 9. The CDR3 loop is CASNPSGGAVHEQYF. The CDR3 bases are TGCGCCAGCAACCCTAGCGGGGGGGCCGTCCACGAGCAGTACTTC.

The CDR3 sequence: CASSYAENTGELFF. The CDR3 DNA reads as TGTGCCAGCAGTTACGCAGAGAACACCGGGGAGCTGTTTTTT. V usage is TRBV6-5 and J usage is TRBJ2-2; D gene ambiguous. Trimming took off 2 bases at V and 1 base at J, with 5 bases between the two ends. CDR1 MNHEY and CDR2 SVGAGI come from the germline V gene. The CDR3 is 14 residues long.

This clonotype has ten or more counts. The chain recombines TRBV7-2 with TRBJ1-2; 8 bases fit TRBD1. Germline V gene sequence: CDR1 SGHTA, CDR2 FQGNSA. J was trimmed by 2 bases and V by 5 bases; bases with no gene match: 4. The CDR3 is made up of 14 amino acids. The CDR3 reads CASSQTGGNYGYTF. DNA for the CDR3: TGTGCCAGCAGCCAAACAGGGGGAAACTATGGCTACACCTTC.

The gene calls are TRBV12-3 or TRBV12-4 and TRBJ2-5, with D possibly being TRBD2 (6 bases). The CDR3 runs 11 residues. Trimming left V 7 bases short and J 14 bases short, with 17 bases between. CDR3 region: CASTPGLGFYF. The DNA for the CDR3 is TGTGCCAGCACCCCGGGACTTGGCTTCTACTTC.

The chain combines TRBV6-6 with TRBJ2-1; no clear D. Trimming cost V 4 bases and J 10 bases, with 8 bases left between them. Per germline, CDR1 MNHNY and CDR2 SVGAGI (reference sequence). CDR3 length: 11 residues. As DNA, the CDR3 is TGTGCCAGCAGTTCCACCATAGAGCAGTTCTTC. It codes for CASSSTIEQFF.

This clonotype has more than one count but fewer than ten. The rearrangement joins TRBV5-6 to TRBJ2-5, with no clear D. The CDR3 runs 15 residues. V was clipped by 1 base and J by 5 bases, with 15 bases between them. CDR1 and CDR2 from the germline V gene are SGHDT and YYEEEE. Here the CDR3 reads CASSLSHPVLETQYF. CDR3 in DNA: TGTGCCAGCAGCTTGTCCCATCCGGTTTTGGAGACCCAGTACTTC.

This clonotype was recorded at least ten times. V is TRBV7-6 and J is TRBJ2-3; 10 positions match TRBD2. With V trimmed by 5 bases and J by 0 bases, 2 bases remained unmatched. CDR1 SGHVS and CDR2 FNYEAQ come from the germline V gene. CDR3 size: 15 residues. The CDR3 DNA is TGTGCCAGCAGCCCAGCGGGGGGGAGCACAGATACGCAGTATTTT. Protein: CASSPAGGSTDTQYF.

There are a few counts of this clonotype. The genes are TRBV19 and TRBJ1-5; tentatively, D is TRBD1 (6 bases). V was clipped by 4 bases and J by 0 bases, with 19 bases between them. The germline CDR1 and CDR2 sequences are LNHDA and SQIVND (reference sequence). CDR3 size: 18 residues. The CDR3 DNA follows: TGTGCCAGTAGTACCCCAGGGACAACGATTTATAGCAATCAGCCCCAGCATTTT. Protein: CASSTPGTTIYSNQPQHF. Variable domain in full (rest from reference TRBV19 and TRBJ1-5): DGGITQSPKYLFRKEGQNVTLSCEQNLNHDAMYWYRQDPGQGLRLIYYSQIVNDFQKGDIAEGYSVSREKKESFPLTVTSAQKNPTAFYLCASSTPGTTIYSNQPQHFGDGTRLSIL.